The next 18 T cell receptor beta chains were all read from a single sample in a study of identifying expanded T cells in peripheral blood (dated by TCRdb to the late 2010s). Preparation of the library involved the immunoSEQ multiplex PCR assay. TCRdb re-hosts the immuneACCESS table, in-frame sequences only. Its copies lack some clones; in the studies checked, an unresolved V gene accounts for under half of them, and the cause for the rest is not known. The sample contains just under 65,000 clones, approximately 87% of them found a single time. The top ten clones comprise less than 5.5% of the sample. Specimen: blood. The receptors derive from a person aged 18 to 70 in good health.

The chain carries TRBV7-2 and TRBJ2-7, with 9 bases fitting TRBD2. This CDR3 region has 15 residues. With V trimmed by 2 bases and J by 3 bases, 5 bases remained unmatched. Germline loops: CDR1 SGHTA, CDR2 FQGNSA. Here the CDR3 reads CASSLSGTSFYEQYF. For the CDR3, the DNA is TGTGCCAGCAGCTTAAGTGGGACTAGCTTCTACGAGCAGTACTTC.

The V gene is TRBV2, the J gene TRBJ1-2, with 7 bases identical to TRBD1. The CDR3 extends over 14 amino acids. CDR1 and CDR2 (germline): SNHLY, FYNNEI. J was trimmed by 5 bases and V by 7 bases; bases with no gene match: 10. The CDR3 nucleotides are TGTGCCAGCACCCAGGGTCACAGGGGTTATGGCTACACCTTC. Its protein is CASTQGHRGYGYTF.

V gene TRBV6-1 combines with J gene TRBJ1-5; D remains ambiguous. The V gene's germline CDR1 is MNHNS and CDR2 SASEGT. This CDR3 contains 14 residues. V lost 3 bases and J 5 bases, leaving 11 bases between the germline ends. The CDR3 bases are TGTGCCAGCAGTGAGGGATCCAGCCATCAGCCCCAGCATTTT. This sequence encodes CASSEGSSHQPQHF.

The rearrangement joins TRBV28 to TRBJ2-7, with D uncertain. The CDR3 consists of 14 residues. Per germline, CDR1 MDHEN and CDR2 SYDVKM. V was shortened by 7 bases and J by 3 bases, with 16 bases between the two germline ends. The CDR3 protein is CASNSPVGYYEQYF. The CDR3 DNA sequence: TGTGCCAGCAATTCCCCTGTGGGGTACTACGAGCAGTACTTC.

The chain employs TRBV28 and TRBJ2-4; the D gene could be TRBD1 or TRBD2 (5 bases each). CDR1 MDHEN and CDR2 SYDVKM come from the germline V gene. The CDR3 consists of 16 residues. V lost 4 bases and J 0 bases, leaving 13 bases between the germline ends. DNA for the CDR3: TGTGCCAGCAGTTCCCAGGGACCGGCAGCCAAAAACATTCAGTACTTC. Amino acids: CASSSQGPAAKNIQYF.

The chain joins TRBV19 to TRBJ1-2, with TRBD1 matching 8 bases. Germline CDR1 is LNHDA and CDR2 is SQIVND (reference sequence). J lost 7 bases, V lost 5 bases, and 6 bases had no gene match. CDR3 size: 13 residues. This CDR3 reads CASSVRGLFGYTF. DNA for the CDR3: TGTGCCAGTAGTGTCAGGGGGCTTTTTGGCTACACCTTC.

The V gene is TRBV6-5, the J gene TRBJ2-3; 9 nucleotides match TRBD2. Trimming removed 6 bases from V and 4 bases from J; junction bases left unmatched: 8. The CDR3 length is 15 residues. Germline V gene data show CDR1 as MNHEY and CDR2 as SVGAGI. The CDR3 DNA is TGTGCCAGCAGCCGCGGGAGGGCCAAACCAGATACGCAGTATTTT. Translating it yields CASSRGRAKPDTQYF.

V and J are TRBV27 and TRBJ2-1, with 10 bases fitting TRBD2. The germline gives CDR1 MNHEY, CDR2 SMNVEV (reference sequence). The CDR3 is 15 residues long. With V trimmed by 8 bases and J by 7 bases, 11 bases remained unmatched. The CDR3 nucleotides are TGTGCCAGCCTGAATAGCGGGGGGCTCTTAAATGAGCAGTTCTTC. Residues: CASLNSGGLLNEQFF.

This chain uses TRBV25-1 with TRBJ2-7, with D possibly TRBD2 on 5 matching bases. The CDR3 consists of 14 residues. Per germline, CDR1 MGHDK and CDR2 SYGVNS. The germline V and J ends were trimmed by 6 bases and 0 bases, with 12 bases remaining between them. The CDR3 here is CASSRGSSSYEQYF. CDR3 sequence (DNA): TGTGCCAGCAGCCGGGGTTCGAGCTCCTACGAGCAGTACTTC.

The chain uses TRBV6-6 and TRBJ1-2, with D tentatively TRBD1 (5 bases). The V and J ends lost 4 bases and 12 bases respectively, with 18 bases between them. The CDR3 is 13 amino acids. Germline V gene data show CDR1 as MNHNY and CDR2 as SVGAGI (reference sequence). The CDR3 protein is CASSFGTDPVNTF. CDR3 sequence (DNA): TGTGCCAGCAGTTTCGGGACGGACCCAGTAAACACCTTC.

The chain recombines TRBV2 with TRBJ2-3; no clear D. Germline CDR1 reads SNHLY; CDR2 reads FYNNEI. The CDR3 has 13 residues. The V gene lost 7 bases and the J gene lost 4 bases, with 12 bases spanning the gap. The CDR3 DNA reads as TGTGCCAGCAAAGGCAGAATATCAGATACGCAGTATTTT. Protein sequence: CASKGRISDTQYF.

This chain joins TRBV2 and TRBJ1-5; D is undetermined. The V and J ends lost 5 bases and 4 bases respectively, with 15 bases between them. This CDR3 has 15 residues. Germline CDR1 and CDR2: SNHLY and FYNNEI. This chain's CDR3 is CASSLIRTVNQPQHF. The CDR3 nucleotides read TGTGCCAGCAGTTTAATCAGGACGGTAAATCAGCCCCAGCATTTT.

V gene TRBV5-8 combines with J gene TRBJ2-7, with D perhaps matching TRBD1 or TRBD2 (6 bases each). The germline V gene has CDR1 SGHTS and CDR2 YDEGEE. Trimming took off 4 bases at V and 0 bases at J, with 8 bases between the two ends. CDR3 length: 13 residues. The CDR3 DNA sequence: TGTGCCAGCAGCGCGGGACACTCCTACGAGCAGTACTTC. Translating gives CASSAGHSYEQYF. The whole variable domain, filled in from reference TRBV5-8 and TRBJ2-7, reads EAGVTQSPTHLIKTRGQQATLRCSPISGHTSVYWYQQALGLGLQFLLWYDEGEERNRGNFPPRFSGRQFPNYSSELNVNALELEDSALYLCASSAGHSYEQYFGPGTRLTVT.

The chain employs TRBV7-3 and TRBJ2-5, with 9 nucleotides matching TRBD2. V lost 5 bases and J lost 4; bases outside the gene matches: 8. From germline, CDR1 is SGHTA and CDR2 FQGTGA. CDR3 length: 15 amino acids. The CDR3 spells CASSISSGNGETQYF. In DNA form, the CDR3 reads TGTGCCAGCAGCATATCTAGCGGGAATGGAGAGACCCAGTACTTC.

The chain joins TRBV7-9 to TRBJ1-4; D remains ambiguous. Trimming took 5 bases from V and 12 from J, leaving 16 bases between them. Per the germline V gene, CDR1 is SEHNR and CDR2 is FQNEAQ (reference sequence). The CDR3 runs to 13 residues. DNA for the CDR3: TGTGCCAGCAGCCCCGTTGACGCAAGGGAACTGTTTTTT. Its protein product is CASSPVDARELFF.

This clone was seen only once. The sample holds other DNA sequences that translate to the same CDR3. V and J are TRBV2 and TRBJ2-3; D not resolved. CDR3 size: 12 residues. V was trimmed by 4 bases and J by 4 bases, leaving 6 bases between them. Germline V gives CDR1 SNHLY, CDR2 FYNNEI. The CDR3 DNA reads as TGTGCCAGCAGTGTCGGAGCAGATACGCAGTATTTT. This sequence encodes CASSVGADTQYF.

The J gene is TRBJ1-1, the V gene TRBV5-4; TRBD1 agrees at 8 bases. From germline, CDR1 is SGHNT and CDR2 YYREEE (reference sequence). This CDR3 comprises 14 residues. V lost 4 bases and J lost 4; bases outside the gene matches: 6. Here the CDR3 DNA reads TGTGCCAGCAGCGAAGGACAGGGTCGCACTGAAGCTTTCTTT. Translated: CASSEGQGRTEAFF. Drawing the rest from reference TRBV5-4 and TRBJ1-1, the complete variable domain is ETGVTQSPTHLIKTRGQQVTLRCSSQSGHNTVSWYQQALGQGPQFIFQYYREEENGRGNFPPRFSGLQFPNYSSELNVNALELDDSALYLCASSEGQGRTEAFFGQGTRLTVV.

This chain joins TRBV5-1 and TRBJ2-5; D perhaps matches TRBD2 (7 bases). CDR1 and CDR2 from the germline V gene are SGHRS and YFSETQ. The ends were cut back, 5 bases at V and 5 bases at J, with 22 bases in the middle. The CDR3 consists of 16 residues. In nucleotides, the CDR3 is TGCGCCAGCAGGGCGGGGGCTTCCACCCAAGCGGAGACCCAGTACTTC. Amino acids: CASRAGASTQAETQYF.